The 8 T cell receptor beta chains reported below all come from one sample, sequenced in a study of blood T cells in healthy people across ages. The authors ran a second PCR of about 6 to 11 cycles using a sample-barcoded 5' primer and a J-beta primer mix. TCRdb independently ran MiXCR on the 5' RACE reads; one entry per CDR3 protein. The sample has around 1,500,000 distinct CDR3 sequences; 28% are singletons. Sequencing was done on a sample of blood. These receptors all come from a woman aged 25 to 45 in good health.

This sequence joins TRBV3-1 and TRBJ1-2; 9 nucleotides match TRBD1. The CDR3 totals 17 residues. The germline gives CDR1 LGHDT, CDR2 YNNKEL (reference sequence). Trimming cost V 1 base and J 0 bases; bases outside gene matches: 6. This chain's CDR3 is CASSQGSGTGSNYGYTF. CDR3 nucleotides: TGTGCCAGCAGCCAAGGGTCCGGGACAGGGTCTAACTATGGCTACACCTTC.

This chain connects TRBV5-1 to TRBJ1-1, with D maybe TRBD1 (6 bases). V dropped 10 bases and J dropped 4 bases, with 17 bases sitting between them. This CDR3 is 13 amino acids long. CDR1 and CDR2 (germline): SGHRS, YFSETQ. CDR3 protein: CASSRGDTTEAFF. The CDR3 region has the DNA TGCGCCTCCTCACGGGGGGACACCACTGAAGCTTTCTTT. The full variable domain, in which reference TRBV5-1 and TRBJ1-1 provide the parts outside the CDR3, is KAGVTQTPRYLIKTRGQQVTLSCSPISGHRSVSWYQQTPGQGLQFLFEYFSETQRNKGNFPGRFSGRQFSNSRSEMNVSTLELGDSALYLCASSRGDTTEAFFGQGTRLTVV.

A note on this clonotype: The junction departs from germline at one end; a sequencing error may be responsible. V gene TRBV13 combines with J gene TRBJ2-1, with D perhaps TRBD1 or TRBD2 (5 bases each). The CDR3 consists of 15 residues. CDR1 is PRHDT, CDR2 FYEKMQ, per germline (reference sequence). The CDR3 loop is CASSIGTTAWNEQFF. CDR3 sequence (DNA): TGTGCCAGCAGCATAGGGACGACGGCCTGGAATGAGCAGTTCTTC. Together with reference TRBV13 and TRBJ2-1, the CDR3 gives the full variable domain: AAGVIQSPRHLIKEKRETATLKCYPIPRHDTVYWYQQGPGQDPQFLISFYEKMQSDKGSIPDRFSAQQFSDYHSELNMSSLELGDSALYFCASSIGTTAWNEQFFGPGTRLTVL.

In its sample, this clonotype was seen a few times. V gene TRBV13 combines with J gene TRBJ2-3; D is perhaps TRBD2 (6 bases). Trimming removed 2 bases at V and 4 bases at J, with 10 bases between. This CDR3 region has 14 residues. Germline V gene data show CDR1 as PRHDT and CDR2 as FYEKMQ (reference sequence). CDR3 region: CASSLPSVSDTQYF. The CDR3, as DNA: TGTGCCAGCAGCTTACCTAGCGTTTCAGATACGCAGTATTTT.

The chain combines TRBV27 with TRBJ2-3; no clear D gene. The V end was cut by 7 bases, the J end by 8 bases, with 13 bases between. The CDR3 runs to 12 residues. Germline V gives CDR1 MNHEY, CDR2 SMNVEV (reference sequence). CDR3 sequence: CASNPPSVTQYF. CDR3 DNA sequence: TGTGCCAGCAACCCCCCGTCGGTTACGCAGTATTTT.

In its sample, this clonotype was seen a few times. The rearrangement uses TRBV7-3 and TRBJ2-1; D is uncertain. CDR1 SGHTA and CDR2 FQGTGA come from the germline V gene. The CDR3 covers 15 residues. Trimming removed 2 bases from V and 3 bases from J, with 11 bases in between. As DNA, the CDR3 is TGTGCCAGCAGCTTATTGTTGGATGGCTACAATGAGCAGTTCTTC. Its translation is CASSLLLDGYNEQFF.

On this clonotype itself: With a much larger clone just one base away, this may be a read error. CDR3 sequence reads: CACSARTRGEQYF. DNA of the CDR3: TGTGCCTGCAGCGCCCGGACTAGGGGCGAGCAGTACTTC. The chain is built from TRBV7-2 and TRBJ2-7; TRBD2 aligns across 7 bases. Germline V lookup: CDR1 SGHTA, CDR2 FQGNSA. The CDR3 is made up of 13 amino acids.

This clonotype showed up just a few times. CDR3 protein: CSAREDTGTDTQYF. The CDR3 region has the DNA TGCAGTGCTCGGGAGGATACTGGCACAGATACGCAGTATTTT. V gene TRBV20-1 combines with J gene TRBJ2-3, with 7 bases matching TRBD2. Trimming took 5 bases from V and 1 from J; bases not matched to a gene: 6. Per the germline V gene, CDR1 is DFQATT and CDR2 is SNEGSKA (reference sequence). The CDR3 covers 14 residues.